Below are 29 T cell receptor beta chains sequenced from a single sample in a study of blood T cell repertoires in COVID-19. The repertoire was sequenced with immunoSEQ multiplex PCR; TCRdb's copy has only in-frame clones and lacks some. The repertoire has 200,000 to 300,000 clones, about 83% of them found once; the top ten carry roughly 5.5%. Sequencing input: peripheral blood. These receptors came from a human donor in a cohort sampled during active COVID-19.

The chain couples TRBV6-5 to TRBJ2-2; D may be TRBD2 (5 bases). Germline values: CDR1 MNHEY, CDR2 SVGAGI. Trimming took off 0 bases at V and 0 bases at J, with 8 bases between the two ends. The CDR3 length is 16 residues. The CDR3 nucleotides read TGTGCCAGCAGTTACTCGGACGGGGCGAACACCGGGGAGCTGTTTTTT. Protein: CASSYSDGANTGELFF.

In its sample, this clone was seen a few times. The CDR3 loop reads CSVVDRGAGTEAFF. The CDR3 DNA follows: TGCAGCGTTGTAGACAGGGGGGCGGGCACTGAAGCTTTCTTT. The chain combines TRBV29-1 with TRBJ1-1; 9 bases line up with TRBD1. The CDR3 spans 14 residues. CDR1 SQVTM and CDR2 ANQGSEA come from the germline V gene. After removal of 4 bases from V and 4 bases from J, the junction contained 7 bases not matched to a gene.

Only one count was recorded for this clone. This sample also contains other DNA sequences that code for the same CDR3. The V gene is TRBV5-1, the J gene TRBJ1-1; possible D gene TRBD1, 6 bases. Trimming removed 2 bases from V and 3 bases from J, with 8 bases in between. Germline V gene data show CDR1 as SGHRS and CDR2 as YFSETQ. The CDR3 covers 13 residues. Here the CDR3 reads CASSFKGDTEAFF. CDR3 nucleotide sequence: TGCGCCAGCAGCTTTAAGGGGGACACTGAAGCTTTCTTT.

The J gene is TRBJ1-1, the V gene TRBV7-2; 8 positions agree with TRBD1. This CDR3 contains 14 residues. Unmatched junction bases numbered 9, after V lost 4 bases and J lost 8 bases. CDR1 and CDR2 from the germline V gene are SGHTA and FQGNSA. CDR3 sequence reads: CASSSDRARTEAFF. DNA for the CDR3: TGTGCCAGCAGCTCGGACAGGGCCCGGACCGAAGCTTTCTTT.

Comment on this clone: An end of the junction differs from the germline gene, which may be a read error. The genes are TRBV7-7 and TRBJ2-1, with 8 bases lining up with TRBD1. The CDR3 has 16 amino acids. Germline-derived CDR1 and CDR2 are SSHAT and FNYEAQ (reference sequence). CDR3 amino acids: CASSLSGRGPYNEQFF. As DNA, the CDR3 is TGTGCTAGCAGCTTAAGTGGCAGGGGGCCCTACAATGAGCAGTTCTTC.

The chain links TRBV19 to TRBJ1-6, with D uncertain. The CDR3 length is 13 residues. V dropped 6 bases and J dropped 6 bases, with 9 bases sitting between them. The germline CDR1 and CDR2 sequences are LNHDA and SQIVND (reference sequence). The CDR3 here is CASREVGNSPLHF. CDR3 bases: TGTGCCAGTAGAGAAGTCGGTAATTCACCCCTCCACTTT.

The chain links TRBV18 to TRBJ2-3, with TRBD2 matching over 10 bases. There are 15 residues in the CDR3. Germline V gives CDR1 KGHSH, CDR2 LQKENI. The junction had 3 bases not matched to a gene; V was cut back by 4 bases and J by 2 bases. CDR3 amino acids: CASSLTSGATDTQYF. The CDR3 DNA reads as TGTGCCAGCTCACTTACTAGCGGGGCCACAGATACGCAGTATTTT.

The J gene is TRBJ1-1, the V gene TRBV19; D possibly corresponds to TRBD1 (5 bases). The CDR3 runs to 14 residues. Germline lookup yields CDR1 LNHDA and CDR2 SQIVND (reference sequence). Trimming removed 2 bases at V and 4 bases at J, with 11 bases between. CDR3 region: CASSISGVGTEAFF. Here the CDR3 DNA reads TGTGCCAGTAGTATATCGGGGGTCGGCACTGAAGCTTTCTTT.

V gene TRBV5-4 combines with J gene TRBJ1-1; D remains unclear. Germline CDR1 is SGHNT and CDR2 is YYREEE (reference sequence). This CDR3 contains 11 residues. Trimming took 4 bases from V and 7 from J, leaving 8 bases between them. DNA for the CDR3: TGTGCCAGCAGCACTCGTAATGAAGCTTTCTTT. This codes for CASSTRNEAFF.

The chain uses TRBV3-1 (or the pseudogene TRBV3-2) and TRBJ2-2, with 8 bases identical to TRBD2. This CDR3 has 16 residues. Trimming took 1 base from V and 5 from J; bases not matched to a gene: 6. Germline CDR1 and CDR2: LGHDT and YNNKEL (reference sequence). The CDR3 sequence: CASSQAAGVRTGELFF. In DNA, the CDR3 is TGTGCCAGCAGCCAAGCAGCGGGAGTGAGAACCGGGGAGCTGTTTTTT.

This clone was seen more than once but under ten times. The chain links TRBV14 to TRBJ2-1; D is unclear. Germline CDR1 and CDR2: SGHDN and FVKESK. The CDR3 is made up of 14 amino acids. V shed 4 bases and J shed 9 bases, with 16 bases lying between them. Here the CDR3 reads CASSPSPIYSEQFF. In DNA, the CDR3 is TGTGCCAGCAGCCCGAGTCCCATATATAGTGAGCAGTTCTTC.

This clone has just a few counts. This sequence joins TRBV20-1 and TRBJ1-5; the D gene is possibly TRBD1 (5 bases). V was clipped by 3 bases and J by 0 bases, with 9 bases between them. Looked up from germline, CDR1 is DFQATT and CDR2 is SNEGSKA (reference sequence). The CDR3 sequence is 14 residues long. The CDR3 spells CSASGGVSNQPQHF. The CDR3 coding sequence is TGCAGTGCTAGTGGGGGGGTTAGCAATCAGCCCCAGCATTTT.

This chain uses TRBV27 with TRBJ2-7; 9 positions match TRBD1. Germline V gene lookup returns CDR1 MNHEY and CDR2 SMNVEV (reference sequence). With V trimmed by 6 bases and J by 3 bases, 3 bases remained unmatched. The CDR3 extends over 13 amino acids. CDR3 in amino acids: CASRRTGDYEQYF. Written as DNA, the CDR3 is TGTGCCAGCAGACGGACAGGGGACTACGAGCAGTACTTC.

The V gene is TRBV19, the J gene TRBJ2-7, with 9 bases aligning to TRBD2. Germline loops: CDR1 LNHDA, CDR2 SQIVND (reference sequence). The CDR3 contains 14 residues. V lost 5 bases to trimming and J lost 5 bases; unmatched junction nucleotides: 7. CDR3 sequence: CASSSLAGIDEQYF. The CDR3 DNA is TGTGCCAGTAGTTCTCTAGCGGGAATCGACGAGCAGTACTTC. Complete variable domain (other parts from reference TRBV19 and TRBJ2-7): DGGITQSPKYLFRKEGQNVTLSCEQNLNHDAMYWYRQDPGQGLRLIYYSQIVNDFQKGDIAEGYSVSREKKESFPLTVTSAQKNPTAFYLCASSSLAGIDEQYFGPGTRLTVT.

This chain connects TRBV28 to TRBJ1-2; D remains unclear. Germline loops: CDR1 MDHEN, CDR2 SYDVKM. V was cut by 4 bases and J by 3 bases, with 12 bases left in between. The CDR3 consists of 14 residues. The CDR3 region is CASSSGFRDYGYTF. CDR3 sequence (DNA): TGTGCCAGCAGTTCAGGTTTTCGCGACTATGGCTACACCTTC.

This clone was seen only once. The chain recombines TRBV5-1 with TRBJ1-1; possibly TRBD1 for D (5 bases). The CDR3 runs to 15 residues. V lost 0 bases to trimming and J lost 4 bases, with 13 bases between them. Germline CDR1 is SGHRS and CDR2 is YFSETQ. The CDR3, as DNA: TGCGCCAGCAGCTTGGCCCGGGGGGGACGCACTGAAGCTTTCTTT. Translating gives CASSLARGGRTEAFF.

The chain recombines TRBV11-3 with TRBJ2-3; TRBD1 aligns across 9 bases. The V segment lost 5 bases and the J segment 4 bases; nucleotides outside the gene matches: 7. CDR1 is SGHNT, CDR2 YENEEA, per germline. The CDR3 is 15 residues long. The chain's CDR3 is CASSPGTGSPDTQYF. DNA of the CDR3: TGTGCCAGCAGCCCCGGGACAGGGTCCCCAGATACGCAGTATTTT.

The chain uses TRBV24-1 and TRBJ2-5; a possible D gene is TRBD1 (6 bases). The germline V and J ends were trimmed by 3 bases and 4 bases, with 8 bases remaining between them. The CDR3 consists of 13 residues. CDR1 is KGHDR and CDR2 is SFDVKD in the germline V gene. CDR3 coding DNA: TGTGCCACCAGTGATCCAGGGGCAGAGACCCAGTACTTC. Encoded protein: CATSDPGAETQYF.

This chain joins TRBV24-1 and TRBJ2-5, with D perhaps matching TRBD1 (6 bases). The CDR3 covers 15 residues. V was cut by 3 bases and J by 0 bases, with 10 bases left in between. Germline CDR1 and CDR2: KGHDR and SFDVKD. The CDR3 reads CATSDTQGYQETQYF. The CDR3 DNA is TGTGCCACCAGTGATACGCAGGGGTACCAAGAGACCCAGTACTTC.

J is TRBJ1-3 and V is TRBV11-2; 7 nucleotides line up with TRBD1. The trim removed 6 bases at V and 1 base at J, leaving 3 bases unmatched. CDR1 and CDR2 (germline): SGHAT, FQNNGV. The CDR3 has 14 amino acids. The CDR3 region is CASRETGSGNTIYF. CDR3 nucleotides: TGTGCCAGCAGGGAGACAGGGTCTGGAAACACCATATATTTT.

The chain recombines TRBV2 with TRBJ1-1; tentatively, D is TRBD1 (5 bases). Germline CDR1 and CDR2: SNHLY and FYNNEI. This CDR3 is 11 amino acids long. Deletions cut 4 bases from V and 10 bases from J, with 10 bases between. Here the CDR3 reads CASSGQFVAFF. The CDR3 bases are TGTGCCAGCAGTGGACAGTTTGTAGCTTTCTTT. The entire variable domain, with the rest obtained from reference TRBV2 and TRBJ1-1, is as follows: EPEVTQTPSHQVTQMGQEVILRCVPISNHLYFYWYRQILGQKVEFLVSFYNNEISEKSEIFDDQFSVERPDGSNFTLKIRSTKLEDSAMYFCASSGQFVAFFGQGTRLTVV.

This clone showed up just a few times. The chain couples TRBV7-9 to TRBJ2-6, with D hard to call. The germline gives CDR1 SEHNR, CDR2 FQNEAQ (reference sequence). Trimming took 3 bases from V and 0 from J, leaving 6 bases between them. This CDR3 region has 15 residues. The CDR3 bases are TGTGCCAGCAGCTTTCCTAGCTCTGGGGCCAACGTCCTGACTTTC. Amino acids: CASSFPSSGANVLTF.

There are many counts of this clone. The chain uses TRBV1 and TRBJ2-1; the D call of TRBD2 is as the table states it, not checked on the DNA. TRBV1 is deemed a pseudogene. The CDR3 has 13 amino acids. The CDR3 loop reads CTSSPPGAEEQFF. The CDR3 DNA reads TGCACCAGCAGCCCCCCGGGAGCGGAGGAGCAGTTCTTC.

This clone was observed a few times. The chain joins TRBV6-5 to TRBJ1-5; D call uncertain. Trimming left V 6 bases short and J 6 bases short, with 15 bases between. Germline CDR1 and CDR2: MNHEY and SVGAGI. CDR3 length: 14 residues. In DNA form, the CDR3 reads TGTGCCAGCAGCATAGTAGGGAGTCTTCAGCCCCAGCATTTT. This codes for CASSIVGSLQPQHF.

This chain's CDR3 is CASSQASGGVTDTQYF. The CDR3 DNA reads as TGTGCCAGCAGCCAAGCTAGCGGGGGGGTGACAGATACGCAGTATTTT. V usage is TRBV4-2 and J usage is TRBJ2-3; 12 positions agree with TRBD2. The CDR3 extends over 16 amino acids. Germline V gene sequence: CDR1 LGHNA, CDR2 YNFKEQ. V shed 1 base and J 3 bases; nucleotides not matched to a gene: 2.

The table lists this clone with a count of one. The rearrangement links TRBV2 to TRBJ1-5; D is perhaps TRBD1 (5 bases). CDR1 SNHLY and CDR2 FYNNEI come from the germline V gene. CDR3 length: 12 amino acids. V lost 6 bases to trimming and J lost 7 bases, with 10 bases between them. CDR3 nucleotides: TGTGCCAGCAGGCCGGAGGGGCAGCCCCAGCATTTT. The encoded protein is CASRPEGQPQHF.

This chain joins TRBV7-8 and TRBJ2-3; tentatively, D is TRBD1 (7 bases). CDR1 and CDR2 from the germline V gene are SGHVS and FQNEAQ. The CDR3 has 14 residues. The V gene lost 9 bases and the J gene lost 4 bases, with 17 bases spanning the gap. CDR3 bases: TGTGCCAGTACCTGGAGGGGGCGGGCAGATACGCAGTATTTT. Protein: CASTWRGRADTQYF.

V is TRBV19 and J is TRBJ1-2; no definite D call. Germline V gives CDR1 LNHDA, CDR2 SQIVND (reference sequence). The CDR3 is made up of 14 amino acids. The V end lost 0 bases, the J end lost 8 bases, and 13 bases lay between the germline ends. The CDR3 spells CASSIDRTDKGYTF. CDR3 coding DNA: TGTGCCAGTAGTATAGATCGTACAGACAAGGGCTACACCTTC.

The chain combines TRBV6-4 with TRBJ1-3, with D possibly TRBD1 on 6 matching bases. CDR1 and CDR2 (germline): MRHNA, SNTAGT. V was cut by 6 bases and J by 7 bases, with 16 bases left in between. The CDR3 contains 14 residues. CDR3 region: CASRLQGVENTIYF. Here the CDR3 DNA reads TGTGCCAGCAGGTTACAGGGAGTAGAGAACACCATATATTTT.